This T cell receptor beta chain derives from a study of blood T cell repertoires in COVID-19. Study-level information: Sites across the United States, Italy and Spain contributed samples from acute and convalescent COVID-19. The analysed material was cDNA or gDNA that came from T cells, B-cell-depleted T cells, or PBMCs.

Germline V gene sequence: CDR1 MNHEY, CDR2 SMNVEV (reference sequence). The CDR3 loop spans 14 amino acids. Trimming took 6 bases from V and 9 from J; bases not matched to a gene: 6. This clone was observed once. The assay was immunoSEQ multiplex PCR, and TCRdb's table has in-frame clones only and misses some. The sample holds some 240,000 clones, 75% to 90% seen once. Clinical histories supplied by participants themselves formed the basis of cohort assignment. Exposed enrollees had met someone with a PCR-confirmed or clinician-diagnosed COVID-19 case at some point within the 2 weeks before study entry.

The sample comprised PBMCs or T cells enriched from blood (not recorded which). This chain connects TRBV27 to TRBJ1-6; TRBD1 aligns across 9 bases. The TCR comes from a woman in her thirties or forties who had been exposed to COVID-19. For the CDR3, the DNA is TGTGCCAGCAGAGAAACAGGGGGCAGTTCACCCCTCCACTTT. Translated, it gives CASRETGGSSPLHF.